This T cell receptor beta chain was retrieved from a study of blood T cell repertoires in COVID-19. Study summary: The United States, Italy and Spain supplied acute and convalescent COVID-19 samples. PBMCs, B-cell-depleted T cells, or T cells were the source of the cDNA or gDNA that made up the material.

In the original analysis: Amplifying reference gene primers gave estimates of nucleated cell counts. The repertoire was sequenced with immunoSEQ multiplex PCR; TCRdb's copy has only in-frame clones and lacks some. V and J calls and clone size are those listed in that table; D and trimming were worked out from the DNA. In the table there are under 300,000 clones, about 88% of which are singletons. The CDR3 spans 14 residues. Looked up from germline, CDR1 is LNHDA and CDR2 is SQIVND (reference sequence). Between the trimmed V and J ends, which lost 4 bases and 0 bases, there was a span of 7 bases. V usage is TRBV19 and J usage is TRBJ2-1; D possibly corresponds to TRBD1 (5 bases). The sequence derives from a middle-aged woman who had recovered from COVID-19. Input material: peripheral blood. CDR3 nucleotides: TGTGCCAGTAGTACCGACAGCTCCTACAATGAGCAGTTCTTC. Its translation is CASSTDSSYNEQFF.